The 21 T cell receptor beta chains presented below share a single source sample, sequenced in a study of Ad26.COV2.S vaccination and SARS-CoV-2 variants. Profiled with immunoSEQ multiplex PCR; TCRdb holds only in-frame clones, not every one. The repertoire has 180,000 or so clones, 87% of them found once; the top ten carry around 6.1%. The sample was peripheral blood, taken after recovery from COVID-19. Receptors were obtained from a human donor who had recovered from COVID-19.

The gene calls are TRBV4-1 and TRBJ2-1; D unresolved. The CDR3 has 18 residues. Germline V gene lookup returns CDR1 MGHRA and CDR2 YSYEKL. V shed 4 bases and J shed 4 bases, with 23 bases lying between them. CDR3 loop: CASSPKSRPRLSYNEQFF. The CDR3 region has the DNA TGCGCCAGCAGCCCTAAATCTCGACCCAGACTGTCATACAATGAGCAGTTCTTC.

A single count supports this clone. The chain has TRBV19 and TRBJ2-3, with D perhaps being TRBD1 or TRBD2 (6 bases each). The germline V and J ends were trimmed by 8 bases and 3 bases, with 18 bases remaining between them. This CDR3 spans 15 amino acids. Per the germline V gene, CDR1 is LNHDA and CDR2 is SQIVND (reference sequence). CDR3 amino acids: CASRLRGARTDTQYF. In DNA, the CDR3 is TGTGCCAGTCGGCTAAGGGGGGCGCGGACAGATACGCAGTATTTT.

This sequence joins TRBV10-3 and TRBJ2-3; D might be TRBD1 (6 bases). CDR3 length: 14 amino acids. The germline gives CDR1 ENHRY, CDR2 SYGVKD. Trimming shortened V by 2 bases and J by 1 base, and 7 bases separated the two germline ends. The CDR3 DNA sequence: TGTGCCATCAGTGAGAACAGGGGCACAGATACGCAGTATTTT. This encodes CAISENRGTDTQYF.

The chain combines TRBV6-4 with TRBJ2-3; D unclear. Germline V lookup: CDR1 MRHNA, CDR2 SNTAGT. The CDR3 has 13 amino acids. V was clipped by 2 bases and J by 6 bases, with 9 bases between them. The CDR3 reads CASSDTPWDTQYF. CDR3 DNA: TGTGCCAGCAGTGACACCCCGTGGGATACGCAGTATTTT.

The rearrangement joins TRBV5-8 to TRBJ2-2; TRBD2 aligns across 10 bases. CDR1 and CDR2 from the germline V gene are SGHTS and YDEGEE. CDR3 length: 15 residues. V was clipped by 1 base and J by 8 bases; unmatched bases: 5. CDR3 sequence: CASSLPSGRSGELFF. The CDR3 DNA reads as TGTGCCAGCAGCTTGCCTAGCGGGAGATCGGGGGAGCTGTTTTTT. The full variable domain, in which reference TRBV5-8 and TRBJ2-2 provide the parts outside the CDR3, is EAGVTQSPTHLIKTRGQQATLRCSPISGHTSVYWYQQALGLGLQFLLWYDEGEERNRGNFPPRFSGRQFPNYSSELNVNALELEDSALYLCASSLPSGRSGELFFGEGSRLTVL.

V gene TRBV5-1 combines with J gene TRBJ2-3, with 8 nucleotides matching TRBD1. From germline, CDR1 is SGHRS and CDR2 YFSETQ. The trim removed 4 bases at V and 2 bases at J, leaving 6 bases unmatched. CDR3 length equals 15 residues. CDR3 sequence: CASSGWTGITDTQYF. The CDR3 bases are TGCGCCAGCAGCGGATGGACAGGGATCACAGATACGCAGTATTTT.

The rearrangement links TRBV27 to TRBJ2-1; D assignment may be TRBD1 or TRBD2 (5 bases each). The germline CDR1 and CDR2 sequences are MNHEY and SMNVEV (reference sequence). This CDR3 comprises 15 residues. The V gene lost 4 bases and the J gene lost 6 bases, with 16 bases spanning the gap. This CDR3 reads CASSSRDAARNEQFF. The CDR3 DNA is TGTGCCAGCAGTTCCCGGGACGCGGCCCGCAATGAGCAGTTCTTC.

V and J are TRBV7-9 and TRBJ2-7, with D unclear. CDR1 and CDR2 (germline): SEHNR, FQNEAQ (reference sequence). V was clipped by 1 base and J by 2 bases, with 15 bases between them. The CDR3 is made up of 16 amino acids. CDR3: CASSLDYGLSPYEQYF. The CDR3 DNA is TGTGCCAGCAGCTTAGATTACGGGCTCTCGCCCTACGAGCAGTACTTC.

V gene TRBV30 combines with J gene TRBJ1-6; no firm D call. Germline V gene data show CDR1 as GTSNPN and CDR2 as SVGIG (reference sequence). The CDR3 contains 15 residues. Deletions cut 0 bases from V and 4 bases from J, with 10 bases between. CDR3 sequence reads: CAWSVTGEYNSPLHF. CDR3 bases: TGTGCCTGGAGTGTAACCGGGGAATATAATTCACCCCTCCACTTT.

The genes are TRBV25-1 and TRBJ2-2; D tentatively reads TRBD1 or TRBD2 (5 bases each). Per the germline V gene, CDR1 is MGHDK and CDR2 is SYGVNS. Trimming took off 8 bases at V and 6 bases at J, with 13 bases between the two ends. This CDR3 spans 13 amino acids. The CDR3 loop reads CASGIRDPGELFF. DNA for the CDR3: TGTGCCAGCGGGATCAGGGACCCCGGGGAGCTGTTTTTT.

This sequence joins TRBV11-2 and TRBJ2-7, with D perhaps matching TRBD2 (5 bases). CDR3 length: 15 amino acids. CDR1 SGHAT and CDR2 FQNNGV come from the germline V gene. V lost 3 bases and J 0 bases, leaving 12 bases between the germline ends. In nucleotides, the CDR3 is TGTGCCAGCAGCTTGGACTTCAGCCACTCCTACGAGCAGTACTTC. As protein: CASSLDFSHSYEQYF. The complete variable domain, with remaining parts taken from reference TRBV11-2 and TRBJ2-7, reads EAGVAQSPRYKIIEKRQSVAFWCNPISGHATLYWYQQILGQGPKLLIQFQNNGVVDDSQLPKDRFSAERLKGVDSTLKIQPAKLEDSAVYLCASSLDFSHSYEQYFGPGTRLTVT.

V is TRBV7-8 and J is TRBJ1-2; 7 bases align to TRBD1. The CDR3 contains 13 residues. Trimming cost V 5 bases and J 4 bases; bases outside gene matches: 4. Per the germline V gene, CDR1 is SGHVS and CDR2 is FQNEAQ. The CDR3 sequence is CASSPQGSYGYTF. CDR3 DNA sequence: TGTGCCAGCAGCCCACAGGGGTCCTATGGCTACACCTTC. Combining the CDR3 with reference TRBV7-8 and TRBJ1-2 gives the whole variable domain GAGVSQSPRYKVAKRGQDVALRCDPISGHVSLFWYQQALGQGPEFLTYFQNEAQLDKSGLPSDRFFAERPEGSVSTLKIQRTQQEDSAVYLCASSPQGSYGYTFGSGTRLTVV.

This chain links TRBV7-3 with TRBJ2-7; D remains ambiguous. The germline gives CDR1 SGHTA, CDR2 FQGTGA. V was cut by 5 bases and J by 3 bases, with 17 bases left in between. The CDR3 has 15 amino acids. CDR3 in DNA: TGTGCCAGCAGCCCAGATCCCCCCAGGAGCTACGAGCAGTACTTC. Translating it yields CASSPDPPRSYEQYF.

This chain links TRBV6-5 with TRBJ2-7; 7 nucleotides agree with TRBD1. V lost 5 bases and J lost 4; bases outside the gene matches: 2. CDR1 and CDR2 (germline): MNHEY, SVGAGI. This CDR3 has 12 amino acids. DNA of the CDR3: TGTGCCAGCAGTCCGGGACAGTACGAGCAGTACTTC. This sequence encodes CASSPGQYEQYF.

The CDR3 loop is CASSDLLGQQETQYF. The CDR3 DNA sequence: TGTGCCAGCAGCGACCTTTTGGGTCAGCAAGAGACCCAGTACTTC. The chain employs TRBV3-1 (or the pseudogene TRBV3-2) and TRBJ2-5; D is uncertain. The CDR3 loop spans 15 amino acids. Trimming shortened V by 5 bases and J by 2 bases, and 15 bases separated the two germline ends. Germline CDR1 LGHDT, CDR2 YNNKEL (reference sequence).

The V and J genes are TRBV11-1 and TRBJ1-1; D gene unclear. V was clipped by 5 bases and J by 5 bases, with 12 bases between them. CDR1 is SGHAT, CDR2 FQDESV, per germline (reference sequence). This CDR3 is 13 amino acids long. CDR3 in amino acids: CASSRTRETEAFF. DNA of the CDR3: TGTGCCAGCAGCCGGACCCGAGAAACTGAAGCTTTCTTT.

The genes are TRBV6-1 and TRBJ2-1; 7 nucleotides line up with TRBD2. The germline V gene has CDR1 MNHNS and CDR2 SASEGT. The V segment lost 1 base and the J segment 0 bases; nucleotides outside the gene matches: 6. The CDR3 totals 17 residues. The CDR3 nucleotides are TGTGCCAGCAGTGAAGTCCCTAGCGGTAGCTCCTACAATGAGCAGTTCTTC. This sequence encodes CASSEVPSGSSYNEQFF.

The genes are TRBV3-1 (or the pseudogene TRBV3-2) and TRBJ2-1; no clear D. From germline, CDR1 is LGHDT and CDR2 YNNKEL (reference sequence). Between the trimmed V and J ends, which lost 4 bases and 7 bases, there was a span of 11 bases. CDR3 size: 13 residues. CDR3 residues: CASSLRTDNEQFF. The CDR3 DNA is TGTGCCAGCAGCCTCCGGACCGATAATGAGCAGTTCTTC.

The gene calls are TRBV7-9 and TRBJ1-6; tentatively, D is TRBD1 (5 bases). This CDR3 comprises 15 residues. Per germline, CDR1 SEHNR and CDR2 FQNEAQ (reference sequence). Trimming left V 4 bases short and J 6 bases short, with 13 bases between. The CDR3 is CASSSPGRGNSPLHF. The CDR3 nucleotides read TGTGCCAGCAGCTCCCCAGGGCGCGGTAATTCACCCCTCCACTTT.

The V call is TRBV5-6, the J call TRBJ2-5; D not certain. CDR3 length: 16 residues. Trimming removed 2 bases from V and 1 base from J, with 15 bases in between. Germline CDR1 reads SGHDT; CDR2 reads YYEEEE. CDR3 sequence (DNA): TGTGCCAGCAGCTTTATCGGGCTAGATGGCCAAGAGACCCAGTACTTC. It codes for CASSFIGLDGQETQYF.

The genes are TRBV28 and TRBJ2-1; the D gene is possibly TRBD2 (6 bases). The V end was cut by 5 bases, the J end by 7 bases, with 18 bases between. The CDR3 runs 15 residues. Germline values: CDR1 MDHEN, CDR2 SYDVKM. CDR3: CASSPRRGRMNEQFF. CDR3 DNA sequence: TGTGCCAGCAGTCCCCGACGGGGGAGGATGAATGAGCAGTTCTTC.